Included here is one TCR beta chain sequence, with context. This clone came up once. The antigen it binds to is not known. No much larger clone is present one base from it, and per-base qualities are unavailable. The data stem from a study of cytomegalovirus exposure and HLA in healthy donors (dated by TCRdb to about 2017). Concerning the study at large: According to a later analysis, one platform produced both the approximately 110 validation repertoires and the 550 to 800 repertoires of the first cohort. The study was designed to test whether signatures of past pathogen exposure could be identified by cataloging public T cell receptors. Along with the roughly 700-subject first cohort, a separate validation cohort of over 90 different subjects was used. The study combined high-throughput TCR immunosequencing, statistical association of individual TCRs with disease status, and machine learning to predict cytomegalovirus infection status.

Results and caveats for the whole study, not just this receptor: In vitro tests confirmed that a few of the cytomegalovirus-associated TCR beta chains recognize cytomegalovirus antigens. Cytomegalovirus status was reported to be diagnosed by the classifier with high specificity and sensitivity in both the original and validation cohorts. Most TCR sequences were seen in very few donors, while some public TCRs were found in many individuals. The study listed 150 to 200 TCR beta chains as associated with cytomegalovirus. A later analysis lacked HLA typing for the validation cohort, so it scored co-occurrence in that cohort across all 110 or so repertoires. The authors suggested that the approach could potentially be generalized to other disease states and immunological phenotypes. Of the cluster scores, about 94% were above 0 in a later analysis, which found that TCRs clustered in the first cohort also tended to co-occur in the roughly 130 validation repertoires.

Preparation of the library involved the immunoSEQ multiplex PCR assay. As for the authors' bioinformatics: To diagnose cytomegalovirus status from the catalog of TCR beta chain sequences, a statistical classification framework was built. TCRdb took over this immuneACCESS table, retaining in-frame rearrangements with V and J assigned. Such tables are incomplete; in checked studies, under half of the missing clones stem from an unresolved V gene, and the remainder is unexplained. V and J calls and clone size are as listed in that table; D and trimming were resolved from the DNA. For this sample there are some 210,000 clones; roughly 83% appear just once. The biggest ten clones account for around 5.5% of the sample. Separate from the approximately 690-subject first cohort, the validation cohort of roughly 130 subjects was the group to which the donors belonged. Trimmed from V: 0 bases; trimmed from J: 6 bases; junction bases lacking a gene match: 2. The germline V gene (reference sequence) supplies CDR1 MNHEY and CDR2 SMNVEV. From cysteine to phenylalanine, the CDR3 is 14 amino acids long. Only the CDR3 part of the read is kept: 42 bases, read in frame from the first base.

The clonotype originates from a woman between 18 and 29 years old in good health and CMV-seronegative. The sequenced sample was PBMCs. The chain is made from TRBV27 and TRBJ2-7, with TRBD1 identical over 10 junction bases. The bases read TGTGCCAGCAGTTTATCAGGGACAGGGGCCGAGCAGTACTTC. The encoded protein is CASSLSGTGAEQYF.